The 21 T cell receptor beta chains reported below all come from one sample, sequenced in a study of regulatory T cells in long-lasting Graves disease. Time point specified: newly diagnosed GD, antithyroid drugs for less than 3 months. Isolated PBMC RNA provided the starting material for the TCR library. The TCR beta library used iRepertoire HTBI primers with Arm-PCR amplification of CDR3. MiXCR, run by TCRdb on the multiplex PCR reads, gives a single entry per CDR3 protein. The profile shows fewer than 350,000 distinct CDR3 sequences, more than 15% of them singletons. Material: peripheral blood mononuclear cells (PBMCs), obtained at new diagnosis, from a patient treated with antithyroid drugs. These receptor sequences come from a female donor with Graves disease.

This clonotype was seen many times. The chain has TRBV3-1 and TRBJ2-7; maybe TRBD1 (6 bases). Germline values: CDR1 LGHDT, CDR2 YNNKEL (reference sequence). V was clipped by 1 base and J by 7 bases, with 20 bases between them. The CDR3 loop spans 16 amino acids. The CDR3 region has the DNA TGTGCCAGCAGCCAAGCGCGGATTGGGGGCATGGGGGAGCAGTACTTC. Translated, it gives CASSQARIGGMGEQYF.

There are many counts of this clonotype. This chain joins TRBV6-1 and TRBJ2-7; D remains ambiguous. The CDR3 totals 13 residues. In germline, CDR1 is MNHNS, CDR2 SASEGT. V was trimmed by 2 bases and J by 4 bases, leaving 9 bases between them. This chain's CDR3 is CASSESRKYEQYF. The CDR3 DNA follows: TGTGCCAGCAGTGAATCCAGGAAATACGAGCAGTACTTC.

This clonotype was counted many times. This sequence joins TRBV28 and TRBJ1-1; 7 bases fit TRBD1. This CDR3 has 14 amino acids. V shed 5 bases, J shed 0 bases, and the junction held 3 bases outside the gene matches. CDR1 and CDR2 (germline): MDHEN, SYDVKM. Written as DNA, the CDR3 is TGTGCCAGCAGTCTGGGGACAGTGAACACTGAAGCTTTCTTT. Encoded protein: CASSLGTVNTEAFF.

This clonotype was found many times. This chain links TRBV2 with TRBJ2-5; D is unclear. V shed 3 bases and J shed 1 base, with 12 bases lying between them. The length of the CDR3 is 15 residues. Germline CDR1 reads SNHLY; CDR2 reads FYNNEI. The CDR3 region is CASSEGRELQETQYF. CDR3 coding DNA: TGTGCCAGCAGTGAGGGCAGAGAACTCCAAGAGACCCAGTACTTC.

This clonotype occurred a few times. This chain's CDR3 is CATHSGIDGYTF. The CDR3 DNA follows: TGTGCCACCCACAGCGGGATCGATGGCTACACCTTC. V usage is TRBV19 and J usage is TRBJ1-2; no definite D call. Germline CDR1 LNHDA, CDR2 SQIVND (reference sequence). V gave up 10 bases and J gave up 6 bases, with 15 bases separating them. There are 12 residues in the CDR3.

This rearrangement joins TRBV11-2 to TRBJ2-3; TRBD2 matches at 9 bases. With V trimmed by 2 bases and J by 2 bases, 2 bases remained unmatched. The CDR3 runs to 15 residues. Germline CDR1 reads SGHAT; CDR2 reads FQNNGV. As DNA, the CDR3 is TGTGCCAGCAGCTTACTAGCGGGGACCACAGATACGCAGTATTTT. Translation: CASSLLAGTTDTQYF.

This clonotype has ten or more counts. V and J are TRBV12-3 or TRBV12-4 and TRBJ1-5; possibly TRBD1 for D (5 bases). The CDR3 extends over 13 amino acids. V was pared by 3 bases and J by 7 bases, with 10 bases between. The CDR3 spells CASSFRGDQPQHF. CDR3 nucleotides: TGTGCCAGCAGTTTTAGGGGAGACCAGCCCCAGCATTTT.

This clonotype was observed a handful of times. The V gene is TRBV14, the J gene TRBJ2-1, with no clear D. The V gene's germline CDR1 is SGHDN and CDR2 FVKESK. CDR3 length equals 14 residues. V was trimmed by 2 bases and J by 7 bases, leaving 12 bases between them. The CDR3 loop is CASSQRRRVNEQFF. The DNA of the CDR3 is TGTGCCAGCAGCCAACGCAGAAGGGTGAATGAGCAGTTCTTC.

This clonotype has a handful of counts. The J gene is TRBJ2-7, the V gene TRBV24-1; 9 nucleotides match TRBD2. Germline assignment: CDR1 KGHDR and CDR2 SFDVKD. The CDR3 has 14 residues. Germline trimming cut 3 bases from V and 2 bases from J; bases unmatched to any gene: 1. The CDR3 DNA reads TGTGCCACCAGTGATGGGACTAGCACCTACGAGCAGTACTTC. Its protein is CATSDGTSTYEQYF.

This clonotype was seen repeatedly, ten times or more. The V call is TRBV5-1, the J call TRBJ1-5; 7 bases map to TRBD1. The length of the CDR3 is 19 residues. Germline lookup yields CDR1 SGHRS and CDR2 YFSETQ. With V trimmed by 4 bases and J by 0 bases, 16 bases remained unmatched. The CDR3 DNA reads as TGCGCCAGCAGCGGAGAGGGACAGCCGCTCCCTTATAGCAATCAGCCCCAGCATTTT. This codes for CASSGEGQPLPYSNQPQHF.

This clonotype was detected ten times or more. CDR3 DNA: TGTGCCACCAGTGATGAACAGGGGGGAGAGTATGGCTACACCTTC. Translated: CATSDEQGGEYGYTF. The chain recombines TRBV24-1 with TRBJ1-2, with 8 nucleotides matching TRBD1. The CDR3 is made up of 15 amino acids. CDR1 is KGHDR, CDR2 SFDVKD, per germline. Trimming removed 3 bases from V and 5 bases from J; junction bases left unmatched: 7.

J is TRBJ2-3 and V is TRBV11-3; D may correspond to TRBD1 or TRBD2 (5 bases each). V dropped 9 bases and J dropped 4 bases, with 20 bases sitting between them. CDR3 size: 15 residues. Germline CDR1 and CDR2: SGHNT and YENEEA. The CDR3 nucleotides read TGTGCCAGAGTGGGGGACGCCCGGACGGCAGATACGCAGTATTTT. Protein product: CARVGDARTADTQYF. Full variable domain (rest looked up from reference TRBV11-3 and TRBJ2-3): EAGVVQSPRYKIIEKKQPVAFWCNPISGHNTLYWYLQNLGQGPELLIRYENEEAVDDSQLPKDRFSAERLKGVDSTLKIQPAELGDSAVYLCARVGDARTADTQYFGPGTRLTVL.

The table lists this clonotype with many counts. J is TRBJ2-7 and V is TRBV25-1; D possibly matches TRBD1 or TRBD2 (5 bases each). The CDR3 has 19 residues. V shed 1 base and J shed 3 bases, with 25 bases lying between them. Germline CDR1 reads MGHDK; CDR2 reads SYGVNS. This CDR3 is CASSEWLDWDPRLDYEQYF. CDR3 nucleotides: TGTGCCAGCAGTGAATGGCTGGACTGGGACCCAAGATTGGACTACGAGCAGTACTTC.

The genes are TRBV2 and TRBJ2-1; perhaps TRBD2 as D (7 bases). Trimming left V 6 bases short and J 8 bases short, with 17 bases between. Germline assignment: CDR1 SNHLY and CDR2 FYNNEI. There are 14 residues in the CDR3. The CDR3 sequence: CASSQGGGWDEQFF. CDR3 in DNA: TGTGCCAGCAGCCAAGGGGGGGGGTGGGATGAGCAGTTCTTC.

The chain carries TRBV24-1 and TRBJ2-3, with TRBD2 matching 8 bases. The CDR3 spans 16 residues. V was clipped by 5 bases and J by 4 bases; unmatched bases: 10. CDR1 and CDR2 (germline): KGHDR, SFDVKD. CDR3 coding DNA: TGTGCCACCAGTGGTCCCGGGAGGGGTAGGGCAGATACGCAGTATTTT. Its translation is CATSGPGRGRADTQYF.

This clonotype was observed a few times. One end of the junction varies from germline; a read error may be responsible. The chain carries TRBV9 and TRBJ2-2, with D uncertain. CDR3 size: 16 residues. Germline V CDR1 and CDR2: SGDLS, YYNGEE. The CDR3 loop reads CAGSPKGWWDTGELFF. CDR3 in DNA: TGTGCCGGCAGCCCCAAAGGCTGGTGGGACACCGGGGAGCTGTTTTTT.

This clonotype occurred a few times. The V call is TRBV10-2, the J call TRBJ2-2, with no clear D. The CDR3 consists of 13 residues. Germline V gene sequence: CDR1 WSHSY, CDR2 SAAADI. V lost 7 bases to trimming and J lost 5 bases, with 11 bases between them. CDR3 residues: CASITLETGELFF. The CDR3 region has the DNA TGCGCCAGCATTACCCTAGAAACCGGGGAGCTGTTTTTT.

This clonotype was picked up many times. This chain uses TRBV30 with TRBJ2-6; tentatively, D is TRBD2 (8 bases). Trimming stripped 1 base from V and 2 bases from J, with 12 bases between. Germline V gene lookup returns CDR1 GTSNPN and CDR2 SVGIG (reference sequence). This CDR3 is 16 amino acids long. The CDR3 DNA is TGTGCCTGGAGTGCGGGAGGGGGCGCTGGGGCCAACGTCCTGACTTTC. This sequence encodes CAWSAGGGAGANVLTF.

This clonotype was counted at least ten times. This chain connects TRBV6-1 to TRBJ2-3; 13 nucleotides agree with TRBD2. CDR3 size: 14 residues. CDR1 is MNHNS and CDR2 is SASEGT in the germline V gene. Trimming at V came to 4 bases and at J to 14 bases, leaving 9 bases not matched to a gene. DNA for the CDR3: TGTGCCAGCAGTGTCGGAGGACTAGCGGGGGTTGGGTATTTT. Its translation: CASSVGGLAGVGYF.

This clonotype has ten or more counts. The germline gene is not matched at one end of the junction; a read error may be the cause. In nucleotides, the CDR3 is TGTGCCAGCAGTTCAGAGTCGGGACACATCTCCTACGTGCAGTACTTC. As protein: CASSSESGHISYVQYF. This rearrangement joins TRBV12-3 or TRBV12-4 to TRBJ2-7; a weak D match, TRBD1 (6 bases). The CDR3 runs to 16 residues.

Ten or more counts support this clonotype. The chain employs TRBV7-8 and TRBJ2-2; 9 nucleotides line up with TRBD1. CDR1 is SGHVS, CDR2 FQNEAQ, per germline. This CDR3 has 15 amino acids. Trimming at V came to 5 bases and at J to 7 bases, leaving 8 bases not matched to a gene. DNA of the CDR3: TGTGCCAGCAGCCTAAGGACAGGGGCGGTCGGGGAGCTGTTTTTT. It codes for CASSLRTGAVGELFF.